This is a list of T cell receptor beta chains from one sample in a study of shared clonotypes between healthy human individuals. Clones were read by immunoSEQ multiplex PCR, and TCRdb kept only the in-frame ones, dropping some. Of hundreds of thousands of clones in the sample, about three quarters are singletons; the top ten hold around 1.8%. Sample: memory CD4+ T cells sorted from blood. These receptors originate from a woman between 25 and 40 years old in good health. CDR3s include the opening cysteine and the closing phenylalanine or tryptophan. The D gene is left open where the match is weak. Size tells how often a clone was seen (once, few, many) or the class of an expanded clone, and some rows leave it out.

TRBJ2-7	15	-	-	TRBV19	TGTGCCAGTAGTATTACGCGGACCCGAAGGGACGAGCAGTACTTC	CASSITRTRRDEQYF
TRBJ2-1	15	TRBD2	-	TRBV6-1	TGTGCCAGCAGTCTGCTAGCGGGGGTTAACAATGAGCAGTTCTTC	CASSLLAGVNNEQFF
TRBJ1-1	13	-	few	TRBV30	TGTGCCTGGAGTGAGGGGGGAAGAACTGAAGCTTTCTTT	CAWSEGGRTEAFF
TRBJ2-1	12	-	-	TRBV5-4	TGTGCCAGCAGCTTCGGGCACAATGAGCAGTTCTTC	CASSFGHNEQFF
TRBJ2-2	16	TRBD1	-	TRBV5-6	TGTGCCAGCAGCAGGGGGACAGGGACCTCCACCGGGGAGCTGTTTTTT	CASSRGTGTSTGELFF
TRBJ1-2	15	-	-	TRBV4-1	TGCGCCAGCAGCCAAGATCAGGGGACCGACTATGGCTACACCTTC	CASSQDQGTDYGYTF
TRBJ1-5	15	-	few	TRBV6-6	TGTGCCAGCACCGCGACAGGCTATAGCAATCAGCCCCAGCATTTT	CASTATGYSNQPQHF
TRBJ2-1	12	-	-	TRBV2	TGTGCCAGCACCGAACTTAGGAATGAGCAGTTCTTC	CASTELRNEQFF
TRBJ2-1	12	-	once	TRBV29-1	TGCATCATCTCTTCGGGAAGGAATGAGCAGTTCTTC	CIISSGRNEQFF
TRBJ1-3	13	TRBD1	-	TRBV28	TGTGCCAGCAGACCGGGACAGGAAAACACCATATATTTT	CASRPGQENTIYF
TRBJ1-6	14	-	-	TRBV25-1	TGTGCCAGCAGTGAATATATGGCTGGTTCACCCCTCCACTTT	CASSEYMAGSPLHF
TRBJ1-1	15	-	-	TRBV5-1	TGCGCCAGCACTCAGGGTCTTGAATTTTCCACTGAAGCTTTCTTT	CASTQGLEFSTEAFF
TRBJ2-1	15	-	-	TRBV2	TGTGCCAGCAGTGAAGGCCCTAGCGTTTACAATGAGCAGTTCTTC	CASSEGPSVYNEQFF
TRBJ2-1	15	TRBD2	once	TRBV10-3	TGTGCCATCAGTGAAGGACTAGCGGGAGGGTATGAGCAGTTCTTC	CAISEGLAGGYEQFF
TRBJ1-2	14	TRBD1	-	TRBV19	TGTGCCAGTAGTATACCGGGACAGGGTTATGGCTACACCTTC	CASSIPGQGYGYTF
TRBJ2-3	16	TRBD2	-	TRBV28	TGTGCCAGCAGTTTAGGGACTAGCGGGAGAAGGGATACGCAGTATTTT	CASSLGTSGRRDTQYF
TRBJ2-7	14	TRBD1	-	TRBV2	TGTGCCAGCAGTGAACAGACAGGGGCCCACGAGCAGTACTTC	CASSEQTGAHEQYF
TRBJ2-5	13	-	-	TRBV28	TGTGCCAGCAGTTTAACCGCCTCAAGGACCCAGTACTTC	CASSLTASRTQYF
TRBJ2-7	16	-	-	TRBV27	TGTGCCAGCAGTCCGACTACCGGGACAAGAAAGAACGAGCAGTACTTC	CASSPTTGTRKNEQYF
TRBJ1-5	14	TRBD1	-	TRBV10-2	TGCGCCAGCAGACAGGGGTTGAAGAATCAGCCCCAGCATTTT	CASRQGLKNQPQHF
TRBJ2-1	15	-	once	TRBV6-6	TGTGCCAGCAGTATCGACTCAGATTTCTACAATGAGCAGTTCTTC	CASSIDSDFYNEQFF
TRBJ2-1	15	TRBD2	-	TRBV2	TGTGCCAGCAGTAAACTAGCGGGAGTTATTGGTGAGCAGTTCTTC	CASSKLAGVIGEQFF
TRBJ2-7	14	-	-	TRBV7-9	TGTGCCAGCAGCCAGCCGGGACCGCTCTACGAGCAGTACTTC	CASSQPGPLYEQYF
TRBJ1-5	15	TRBD1	-	TRBV19	TGTGCCAGCGCAACCGGGACAGGGTTCTATCAGCCCCAGCATTTT	CASATGTGFYQPQHF
TRBJ2-1	16	TRBD2	-	TRBV19	TGTGCCAGTAGTAGCACAGCGGGAGGCTCCTACAATGAGCAGTTCTTC	CASSSTAGGSYNEQFF
TRBJ1-5	16	-	-	TRBV25-1	TGTGCCAGCAGTGAATCCGGTCAGCCTTCAACGGAGCCCCAGCATTTT	CASSESGQPSTEPQHF